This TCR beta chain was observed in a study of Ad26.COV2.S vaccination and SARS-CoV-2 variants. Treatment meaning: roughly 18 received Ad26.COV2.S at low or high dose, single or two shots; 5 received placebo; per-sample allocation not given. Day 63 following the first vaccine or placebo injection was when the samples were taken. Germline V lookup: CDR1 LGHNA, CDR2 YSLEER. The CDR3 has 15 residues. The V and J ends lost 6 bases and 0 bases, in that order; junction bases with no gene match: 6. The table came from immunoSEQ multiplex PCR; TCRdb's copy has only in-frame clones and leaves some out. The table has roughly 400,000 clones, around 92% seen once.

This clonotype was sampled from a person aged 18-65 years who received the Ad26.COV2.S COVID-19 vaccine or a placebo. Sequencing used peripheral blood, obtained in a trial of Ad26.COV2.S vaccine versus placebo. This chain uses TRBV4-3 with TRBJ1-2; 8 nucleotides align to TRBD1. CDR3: CASSSWDRTNYGYTF. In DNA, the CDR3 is TGCGCCAGCAGTAGTTGGGACAGGACTAACTATGGCTACACCTTC.